Following are 23 T cell receptor beta chains from one sample sequenced in a study of identical twins' blood T cells. TCRdb reanalysed the 5' RACE reads using MiXCR and keeps one entry per CDR3 protein. Among 350,000 to 400,000 distinct CDR3 sequences, over 25% were seen once, and the ten largest hold roughly 5.5%. Sequenced: PBMCs. The receptors come from a woman aged 18 to 55 in good health.

V is TRBV27 and J is TRBJ1-1; 9 bases agree with TRBD1. V lost 5 bases to trimming and J lost 4 bases; unmatched junction nucleotides: 8. The CDR3 contains 15 residues. Germline values: CDR1 MNHEY, CDR2 SMNVEV (reference sequence). CDR3 coding DNA: TGTGCCAGCAGTGTACCGGGACAGGGCAGCACTGAAGCTTTCTTT. Amino acid sequence: CASSVPGQGSTEAFF.

The genes are TRBV12-3 or TRBV12-4 and TRBJ2-3; 7 nucleotides match TRBD2. The trim removed 2 bases at V and 1 base at J, leaving 3 bases unmatched. This CDR3 has 15 amino acids. In DNA, the CDR3 is TGTGCCAGCAGTTTAAGGAGCGGGGGCACAGATACGCAGTATTTT. This gives the protein CASSLRSGGTDTQYF.

Many counts were recorded for this clonotype. J is TRBJ2-2 and V is TRBV2, with unresolved D. The V gene lost 10 bases and the J gene lost 7 bases, with 10 bases spanning the gap. Germline V gives CDR1 SNHLY, CDR2 FYNNEI. The CDR3 is 11 residues long. The CDR3 spells CATRVVGELFF. As DNA, the CDR3 is TGTGCCACTAGGGTCGTCGGGGAGCTGTTTTTT.

The J gene is TRBJ2-7, the V gene TRBV29-1; D not certain. The CDR3 contains 11 residues. Between the trimmed V and J ends, which lost 3 bases and 3 bases, there was a span of 6 bases. From germline, CDR1 is SQVTM and CDR2 ANQGSEA. CDR3 in amino acids: CSVDLGYEQYF. In DNA form, the CDR3 reads TGCAGCGTTGACTTGGGCTACGAGCAGTACTTC.

This sequence joins TRBV3-1 and TRBJ2-3, with 7 positions matching TRBD2. Germline lookup yields CDR1 LGHDT and CDR2 YNNKEL (reference sequence). With 1 base clipped from V and 11 bases from J, the junction kept 9 bases outside the gene matches. The CDR3 length is 14 residues. CDR3 amino acids: CASSQVESIAGQYF. CDR3 coding DNA: TGTGCCAGCAGCCAAGTTGAATCTATAGCGGGGCAGTATTTT.

This clonotype was detected once. The chain uses TRBV5-1 and TRBJ2-7, with 7 bases identical to TRBD2. CDR1 SGHRS and CDR2 YFSETQ come from the germline V gene. The CDR3 spans 17 residues. V shed 1 base, J shed 1 base, and the junction held 11 bases outside the gene matches. This CDR3 is CASSLYEGGSFSYEQYF. CDR3 sequence (DNA): TGCGCCAGCAGCTTGTATGAGGGAGGGAGTTTTTCCTACGAGCAGTACTTC.

This clonotype was picked up a small number of times. This chain links TRBV20-1 with TRBJ2-3; D perhaps matches TRBD2 (5 bases). Trimming left V 0 bases short and J 0 bases short, with 13 bases between. Germline V gene lookup returns CDR1 DFQATT and CDR2 SNEGSKA (reference sequence). The length of the CDR3 is 16 residues. The CDR3 is CSARDRTDSSTDTQYF. The CDR3, as DNA: TGCAGTGCTAGAGATAGAACGGACTCTAGCACAGATACGCAGTATTTT.

V usage is TRBV4-3 and J usage is TRBJ2-1; D gene ambiguous. Germline CDR1 and CDR2: LGHNA and YSLEER. V lost 1 base, J lost 1 base, and 8 bases lay in between. The length of the CDR3 is 15 residues. This CDR3 reads CASSQVQISYNEQFF. The CDR3 coding sequence is TGCGCCAGCAGCCAAGTGCAGATATCCTACAATGAGCAGTTCTTC.

This clonotype was detected a few times. One junction end disagrees with the germline gene, perhaps due to a read error. This sequence joins TRBV5-4 and TRBJ2-6, with D hard to call. This CDR3 spans 15 amino acids. Germline lookup yields CDR1 SGHNT and CDR2 YYREEE (reference sequence). CDR3 region: CASSLVGSRANVLTF. CDR3 coding DNA: TGTGCCAGCAGCTTGGTTGGCTCTCGGGCCAACGTCCTGACTTTC.

This chain joins TRBV20-1 and TRBJ2-2; the D gene is possibly TRBD1 (5 bases). CDR3 length: 14 amino acids. CDR1 DFQATT and CDR2 SNEGSKA come from the germline V gene (reference sequence). The germline V and J ends were trimmed by 0 bases and 5 bases, with 10 bases remaining between them. The CDR3 region has the DNA TGCAGTGCTAGAGAGGCGCAGGGTACCGGGGAGCTGTTTTTT. The encoded protein is CSAREAQGTGELFF.

The V call is TRBV20-1, the J call TRBJ1-4, with D perhaps matching TRBD1 (5 bases). Trimming shortened V by 5 bases and J by 5 bases, and 12 bases separated the two germline ends. The CDR3 has 13 amino acids. Germline V gene data show CDR1 as DFQATT and CDR2 as SNEGSKA (reference sequence). The CDR3, as DNA: TGCAGTGCTCCGGGACCGCCAAATGAAAAACTGTTTTTT. It is translated as CSAPGPPNEKLFF.

The genes are TRBV6-2 or TRBV6-3 and TRBJ2-3; D remains unclear. The V and J ends lost 2 bases and 6 bases respectively, with 6 bases between them. CDR3 length: 12 residues. Germline values: CDR1 MNHEY, CDR2 SVGEGT. The CDR3 nucleotides are TGTGCCAGCAGTTACAGGCAGGATACGCAGTATTTT. This sequence encodes CASSYRQDTQYF.

The rearrangement uses TRBV2 and TRBJ1-2; D not certain. V gave up 11 bases and J gave up 4 bases, with 20 bases separating them. CDR1 and CDR2 (germline): SNHLY, FYNNEI. CDR3 length equals 14 residues. This CDR3 is CAGNPTDGIYGYTF. The CDR3 bases are TGTGCCGGCAACCCCACGGACGGAATCTATGGCTACACCTTC.

This clonotype was counted between two and nine times. V and J are TRBV27 and TRBJ1-1, with a possible D match to TRBD1 (6 bases). Germline CDR1 and CDR2: MNHEY and SMNVEV (reference sequence). The CDR3 extends over 13 amino acids. Trimming removed 8 bases from V and 5 bases from J, with 15 bases in between. CDR3 DNA: TGTGCCAGCTCCTACAGGGTTCTGACTGAAGCTTTCTTT. Residues: CASSYRVLTEAFF.

This clonotype was picked up a small number of times. The rearrangement joins TRBV15 to TRBJ1-3, with D uncertain. This CDR3 is 12 amino acids long. The ends were cut back, 1 base at V and 8 bases at J, with 6 bases in the middle. In germline, CDR1 is LNHNV, CDR2 YYDKDF (reference sequence). The CDR3 sequence is CATSRGRDTIYF. CDR3 nucleotide sequence: TGTGCCACCAGCAGAGGAAGGGACACCATATATTTT.

This clonotype occurred a few times. V and J are TRBV5-1 and TRBJ1-4, with D perhaps TRBD1 (5 bases). Trimming left V 4 bases short and J 0 bases short, with 13 bases between. The CDR3 length is 16 residues. Germline CDR1 SGHRS, CDR2 YFSETQ. This CDR3 reads CASSPGTAATNEKLFF. CDR3 nucleotide sequence: TGCGCCAGCAGCCCCGGGACCGCGGCAACTAATGAAAAACTGTTTTTT. The whole variable domain, remainder taken from reference TRBV5-1 and TRBJ1-4, is KAGVTQTPRYLIKTRGQQVTLSCSPISGHRSVSWYQQTPGQGLQFLFEYFSETQRNKGNFPGRFSGRQFSNSRSEMNVSTLELGDSALYLCASSPGTAATNEKLFFGSGTQLSVL.

This clonotype was seen many times. The chain uses TRBV6-1 and TRBJ1-5; 7 positions agree with TRBD1. The CDR3 covers 14 residues. V dropped 1 base and J dropped 6; count of bases not matched to a gene: 3. CDR1 and CDR2 (germline): MNHNS, SASEGT. The CDR3 loop is CASSEVDRSQPQHF. The CDR3 bases are TGTGCCAGCAGTGAAGTGGACAGGAGTCAGCCCCAGCATTTT.

This clonotype showed up just a few times. The chain links TRBV3-1 to TRBJ1-2; D is unclear. The length of the CDR3 is 14 residues. Per the germline V gene, CDR1 is LGHDT and CDR2 is YNNKEL (reference sequence). V was trimmed by 2 bases and J by 4 bases, leaving 11 bases between them. CDR3 amino acids: CASSQWEDFYGYTF. As DNA, the CDR3 is TGTGCCAGCAGCCAATGGGAAGACTTCTATGGCTACACCTTC.

At least ten counts were recorded for this clonotype. The CDR3 here is CSVRGAQGYTEAFF. The CDR3 nucleotides are TGCAGCGTTCGGGGGGCCCAGGGATACACTGAAGCTTTCTTT. The gene calls are TRBV29-1 and TRBJ1-1; maybe TRBD1 (6 bases). Trimming removed 5 bases from V and 3 bases from J, with 16 bases in between. Germline V CDR1 and CDR2: SQVTM, ANQGSEA. There are 14 residues in the CDR3.

This clonotype has at least ten counts. The chain combines TRBV29-1 with TRBJ1-2; a weak D match, TRBD1 (5 bases). This CDR3 spans 14 amino acids. Trimming shortened V by 2 bases and J by 3 bases, and 13 bases separated the two germline ends. Germline V gives CDR1 SQVTM, CDR2 ANQGSEA. CDR3 loop: CSVEPGGRDYGYTF. CDR3 bases: TGCAGCGTTGAACCTGGGGGTAGGGACTATGGCTACACCTTC.

The rearrangement links TRBV29-1 to TRBJ1-1; D ambiguous. Looked up from germline, CDR1 is SQVTM and CDR2 is ANQGSEA. The CDR3 is made up of 13 amino acids. V lost 5 bases and J lost 1, with 11 bases in between. CDR3 residues: CSVSRGWNTEAFF. Written as DNA, the CDR3 is TGCAGCGTTTCGAGAGGGTGGAACACTGAAGCTTTCTTT. Looking up the rest from reference TRBV29-1 and TRBJ1-1 gives the full variable domain: SAVISQKPSRDICQRGTSLTIQCQVDSQVTMMFWYRQQPGQSLTLIATANQGSEATYESGFVIDKFPISRPNLTFSTLTVSNMSPEDSSIYLCSVSRGWNTEAFFGQGTRLTVV.

A few counts support this clonotype. V and J are TRBV6-6 and TRBJ1-3; D remains ambiguous. The germline V gene has CDR1 MNHNY and CDR2 SVGAGI (reference sequence). V gave up 2 bases and J gave up 2 bases, with 13 bases separating them. The CDR3 totals 16 residues. CDR3 sequence reads: CASSYKEMRPGNTIYF. The DNA of the CDR3 is TGTGCCAGCAGTTACAAGGAGATGAGACCTGGAAACACCATATATTTT.

This clonotype appeared many times. The gene calls are TRBV7-2 and TRBJ1-5; no reliable D call. This CDR3 has 13 residues. V lost 6 bases to trimming and J lost 3 bases, with 9 bases between them. The germline gives CDR1 SGHTA, CDR2 FQGNSA. DNA of the CDR3: TGTGCCAGCAGTAATCGAGACAATCAGCCCCAGCATTTT. It translates to CASSNRDNQPQHF.